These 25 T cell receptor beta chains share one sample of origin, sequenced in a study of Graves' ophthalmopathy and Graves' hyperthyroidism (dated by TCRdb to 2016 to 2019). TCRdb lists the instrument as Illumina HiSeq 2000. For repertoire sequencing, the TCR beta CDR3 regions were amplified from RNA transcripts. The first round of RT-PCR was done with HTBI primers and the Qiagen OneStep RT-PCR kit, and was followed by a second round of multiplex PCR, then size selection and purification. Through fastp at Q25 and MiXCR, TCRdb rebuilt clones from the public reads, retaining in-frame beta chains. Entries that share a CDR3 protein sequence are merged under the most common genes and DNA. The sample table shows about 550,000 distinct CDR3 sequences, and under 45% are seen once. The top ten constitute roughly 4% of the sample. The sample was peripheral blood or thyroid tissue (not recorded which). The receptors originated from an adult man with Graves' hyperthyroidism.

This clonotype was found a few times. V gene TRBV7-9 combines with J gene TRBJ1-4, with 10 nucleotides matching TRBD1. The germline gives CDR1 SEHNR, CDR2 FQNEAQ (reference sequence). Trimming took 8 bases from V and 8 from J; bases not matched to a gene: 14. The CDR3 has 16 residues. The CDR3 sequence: CASSPPLTGGGEKLFF. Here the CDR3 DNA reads TGTGCCAGCTCACCACCGTTGACAGGGGGCGGAGAAAAACTGTTTTTT.

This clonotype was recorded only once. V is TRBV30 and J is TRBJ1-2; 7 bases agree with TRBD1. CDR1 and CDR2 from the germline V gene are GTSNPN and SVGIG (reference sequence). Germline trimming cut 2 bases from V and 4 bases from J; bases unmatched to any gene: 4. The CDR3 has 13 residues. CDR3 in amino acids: CAWSRGQLYGYTF. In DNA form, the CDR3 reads TGTGCCTGGAGTCGGGGACAGCTCTATGGCTACACCTTC.

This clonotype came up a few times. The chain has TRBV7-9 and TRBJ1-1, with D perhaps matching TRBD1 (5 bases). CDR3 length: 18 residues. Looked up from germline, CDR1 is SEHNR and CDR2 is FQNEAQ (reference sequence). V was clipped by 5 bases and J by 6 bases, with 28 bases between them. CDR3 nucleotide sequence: TGTGCCAGCAGCCCGATCCCTTCTCACTCGGGGGTAGGACCTGAAGCTTTCTTT. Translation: CASSPIPSHSGVGPEAFF. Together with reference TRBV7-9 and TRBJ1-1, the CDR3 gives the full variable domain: DTGVSQNPRHKITKRGQNVTFRCDPISEHNRLYWYRQTLGQGPEFLTYFQNEAQLEKSRLLSDRFSAERPKGSFSTLEIQRTEQGDSAMYLCASSPIPSHSGVGPEAFFGQGTRLTVV.

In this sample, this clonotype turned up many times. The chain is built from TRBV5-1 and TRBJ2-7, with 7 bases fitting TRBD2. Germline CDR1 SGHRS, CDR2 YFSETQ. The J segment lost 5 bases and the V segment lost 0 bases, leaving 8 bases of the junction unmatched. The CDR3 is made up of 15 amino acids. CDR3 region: CASSLAVGGPDEQYF. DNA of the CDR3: TGCGCCAGCAGCTTGGCGGTGGGAGGGCCGGACGAGCAGTACTTC.

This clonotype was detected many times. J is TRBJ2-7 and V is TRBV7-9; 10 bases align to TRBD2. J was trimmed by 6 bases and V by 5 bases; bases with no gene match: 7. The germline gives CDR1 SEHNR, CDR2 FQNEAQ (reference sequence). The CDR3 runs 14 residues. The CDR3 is CASSLPGLATEQYF. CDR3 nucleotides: TGTGCCAGCAGCCTTCCGGGACTAGCGACCGAGCAGTACTTC.

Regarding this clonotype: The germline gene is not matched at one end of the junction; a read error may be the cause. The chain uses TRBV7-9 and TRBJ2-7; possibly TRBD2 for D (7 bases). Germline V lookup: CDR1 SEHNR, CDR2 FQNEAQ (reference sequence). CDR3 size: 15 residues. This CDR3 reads CASSQEGGGTYEQYF. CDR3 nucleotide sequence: TGCGCCAGCAGCCAGGAAGGGGGGGGGACCTACGAGCAGTACTTC.

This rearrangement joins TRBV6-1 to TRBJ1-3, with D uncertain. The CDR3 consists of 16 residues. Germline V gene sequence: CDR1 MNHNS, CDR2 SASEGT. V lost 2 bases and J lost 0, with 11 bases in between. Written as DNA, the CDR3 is TGTGCCAGCAGTGAAAGGGTGGCGTACTCTGGAAACACCATATATTTT. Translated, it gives CASSERVAYSGNTIYF.

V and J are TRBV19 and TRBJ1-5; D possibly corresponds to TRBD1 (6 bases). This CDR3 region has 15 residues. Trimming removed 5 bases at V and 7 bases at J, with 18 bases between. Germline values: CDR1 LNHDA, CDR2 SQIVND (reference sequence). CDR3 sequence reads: CASSSKRGAGQPQHF. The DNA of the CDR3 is TGTGCCAGTAGTTCCAAGAGGGGGGCGGGGCAGCCCCAGCATTTT. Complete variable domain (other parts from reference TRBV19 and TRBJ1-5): DGGITQSPKYLFRKEGQNVTLSCEQNLNHDAMYWYRQDPGQGLRLIYYSQIVNDFQKGDIAEGYSVSREKKESFPLTVTSAQKNPTAFYLCASSSKRGAGQPQHFGDGTRLSIL.

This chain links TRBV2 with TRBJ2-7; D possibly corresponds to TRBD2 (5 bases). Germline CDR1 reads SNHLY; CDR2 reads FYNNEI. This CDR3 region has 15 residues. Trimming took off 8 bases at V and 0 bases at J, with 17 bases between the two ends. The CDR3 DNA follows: TGTGCCAGCGATGGCAGTCGGACTGGCTCCTACGAGCAGTACTTC. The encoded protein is CASDGSRTGSYEQYF.

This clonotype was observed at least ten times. The CDR3 protein is CASSPYMVVSYEQYF. The DNA for the CDR3 is TGTGCCAGCAGCCCCTACATGGTCGTCTCCTACGAGCAGTACTTC. This chain links TRBV12-3 or TRBV12-4 with TRBJ2-7; no definite D call. This CDR3 has 15 amino acids. V was shortened by 6 bases and J by 0 bases, with 15 bases between the two germline ends.

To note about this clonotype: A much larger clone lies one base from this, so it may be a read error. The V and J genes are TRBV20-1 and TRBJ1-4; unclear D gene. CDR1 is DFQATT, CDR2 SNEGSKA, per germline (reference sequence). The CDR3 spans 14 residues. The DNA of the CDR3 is TGCAGTGCTAGACCGACGGTCAGTAATGAAAATCTGTTTTTT. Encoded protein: CSARPTVSNENLFF.

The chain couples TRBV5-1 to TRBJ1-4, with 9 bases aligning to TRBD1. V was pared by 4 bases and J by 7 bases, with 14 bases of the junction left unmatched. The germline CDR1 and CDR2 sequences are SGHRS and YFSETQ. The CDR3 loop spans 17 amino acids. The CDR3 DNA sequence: TGCGCCAGCAGCCAACAGGGGGCAGATCAAGTAGGTGAAAAACTGTTTTTT. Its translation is CASSQQGADQVGEKLFF.

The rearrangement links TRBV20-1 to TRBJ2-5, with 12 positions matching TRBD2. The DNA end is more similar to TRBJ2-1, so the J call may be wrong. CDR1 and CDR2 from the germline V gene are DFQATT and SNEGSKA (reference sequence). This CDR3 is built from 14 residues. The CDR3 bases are TGCAGTGCAAGACCCCCTAGCGGGAGGGCTGAGCAGTTCTTC. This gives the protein CSARPPSGRAEQFF.

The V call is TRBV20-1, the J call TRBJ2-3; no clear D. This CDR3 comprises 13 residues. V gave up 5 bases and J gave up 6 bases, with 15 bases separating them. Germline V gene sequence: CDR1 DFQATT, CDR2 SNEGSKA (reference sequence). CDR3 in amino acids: CSALRPPEDTQYF. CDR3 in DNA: TGCAGTGCTCTCAGGCCCCCTGAGGATACGCAGTATTTT.

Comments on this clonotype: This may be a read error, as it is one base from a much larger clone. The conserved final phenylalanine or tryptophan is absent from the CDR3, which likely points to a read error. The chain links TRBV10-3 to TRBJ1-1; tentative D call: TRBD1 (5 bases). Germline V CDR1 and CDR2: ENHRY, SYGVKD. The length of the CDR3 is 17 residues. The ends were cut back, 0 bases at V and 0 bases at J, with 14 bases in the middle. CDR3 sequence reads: CAISESKLRGMNTEAFL. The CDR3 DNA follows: TGTGCCATCAGTGAGTCGAAATTAAGGGGAATGAACACTGAAGCTTTCCTT.

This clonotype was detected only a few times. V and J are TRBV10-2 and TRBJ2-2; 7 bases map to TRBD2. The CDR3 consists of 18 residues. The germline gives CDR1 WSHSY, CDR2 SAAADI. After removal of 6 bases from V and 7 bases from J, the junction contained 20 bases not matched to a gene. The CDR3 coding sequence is TGCGCCAGCAGCGAAAGGGGAGCGGAGGGACTAAATTACGGGGAGCTGTTTTTT. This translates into CASSERGAEGLNYGELFF.

CDR3: CASSSQGPEKLFF. CDR3 nucleotides: TGTGCCAGCAGCTCCCAGGGGCCTGAAAAACTGTTTTTT. This chain links TRBV7-2 with TRBJ1-4, with a weak D call TRBD1 (6 bases). The length of the CDR3 is 13 residues. Germline V gives CDR1 SGHTA, CDR2 FQGNSA. Trimming stripped 4 bases from V and 7 bases from J, with 10 bases between.

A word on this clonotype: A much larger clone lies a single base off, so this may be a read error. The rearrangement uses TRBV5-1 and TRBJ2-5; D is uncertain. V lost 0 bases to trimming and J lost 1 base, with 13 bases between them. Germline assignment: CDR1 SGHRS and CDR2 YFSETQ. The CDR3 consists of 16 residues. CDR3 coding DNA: TGCGCCAGCAGCTTGGGTCCACAGATAGCCCAAGAGACCCAGTACTTC. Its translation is CASSLGPQIAQETQYF.

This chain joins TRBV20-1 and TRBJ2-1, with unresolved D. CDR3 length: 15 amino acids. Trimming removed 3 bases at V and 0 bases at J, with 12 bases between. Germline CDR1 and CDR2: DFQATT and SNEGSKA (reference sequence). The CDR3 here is CSASPSPLSYNEQFF. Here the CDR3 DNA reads TGCAGTGCTAGCCCTTCGCCTCTCTCCTACAATGAGCAGTTCTTC.

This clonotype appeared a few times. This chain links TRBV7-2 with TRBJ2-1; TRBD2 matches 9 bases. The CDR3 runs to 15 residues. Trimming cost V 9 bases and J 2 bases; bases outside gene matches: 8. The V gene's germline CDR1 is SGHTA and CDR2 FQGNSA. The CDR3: CASGVSGGPYNEQFF. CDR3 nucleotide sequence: TGTGCCAGTGGCGTTAGCGGGGGCCCCTACAATGAGCAGTTCTTC.

CDR3 nucleotide sequence: TGTGCCACCAGCACAGGGGACTACGAGCAGTACTTC. Protein: CATSTGDYEQYF. The chain links TRBV15 to TRBJ2-7; D perhaps matches TRBD1 (6 bases). V was shortened by 4 bases and J by 3 bases, with 7 bases between the two germline ends. The CDR3 runs 12 residues. Germline V gene sequence: CDR1 LNHNV, CDR2 YYDKDF (reference sequence).

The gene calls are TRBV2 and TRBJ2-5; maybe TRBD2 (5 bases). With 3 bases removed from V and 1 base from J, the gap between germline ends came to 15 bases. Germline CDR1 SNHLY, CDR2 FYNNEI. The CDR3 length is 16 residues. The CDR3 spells CASSDSGNQPQETQYF. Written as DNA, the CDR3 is TGTGCCAGCAGTGACTCGGGGAATCAGCCCCAAGAGACCCAGTACTTC.

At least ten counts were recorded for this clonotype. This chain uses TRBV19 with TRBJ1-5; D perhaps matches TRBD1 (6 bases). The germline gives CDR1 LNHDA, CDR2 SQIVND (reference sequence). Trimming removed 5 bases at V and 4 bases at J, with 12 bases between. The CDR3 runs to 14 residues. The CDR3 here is CASSDRDKNQPQHF. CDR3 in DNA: TGTGCCAGTAGTGACCGGGACAAAAATCAGCCCCAGCATTTT.

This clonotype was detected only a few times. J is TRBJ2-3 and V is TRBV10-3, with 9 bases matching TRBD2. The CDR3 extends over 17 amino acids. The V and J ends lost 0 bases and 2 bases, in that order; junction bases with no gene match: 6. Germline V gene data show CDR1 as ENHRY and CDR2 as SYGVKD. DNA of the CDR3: TGTGCCATCAGTGAGTCGGGGACTAGCCGTTCCACAGATACGCAGTATTTT. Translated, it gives CAISESGTSRSTDTQYF.

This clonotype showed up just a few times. CDR3 residues: CASSLIVLAENTGELFF. The CDR3 DNA reads as TGTGCCAGCAGCTTAATCGTCTTGGCGGAAAACACCGGGGAGCTGTTTTTT. The chain links TRBV7-9 to TRBJ2-2; D gene uncertain. Germline CDR1 is SEHNR and CDR2 is FQNEAQ (reference sequence). This CDR3 has 17 amino acids. The V gene lost 2 bases and the J gene lost 2 bases, with 15 bases spanning the gap.